This T cell receptor (beta chain) is drawn from a study of cytomegalovirus exposure and HLA in healthy donors. The PCR ran on 60 Vbeta and 13 Jbeta primers. This table comes from immunoSEQ multiplex PCR, and its TCRdb copy is limited to in-frame clones, with some not included. The sample shows approximately 220,000 clones, about 80% of them seen only once. Study outcomes and limitations: Data from an earlier analysis indicated that most TCR beta V segments were productive either about 90% or about 30% of the time. A later analysis found most CMV-associated TCR beta chains apparently HLA-restricted. A later analysis linked a missense DCLRE1C variant to TCR beta V- and J-gene trimming. Immune exposure information comprised only CMV serostatus.

This clone was observed once. Its cognate antigen is unknown. Germline CDR1 is SGHNT and CDR2 is YYREEE (reference sequence). This CDR3 contains 14 residues. Trimming removed 0 bases at V and 0 bases at J, with 7 bases between. The receptor was isolated from a girl aged 10 to 17 in good health and CMV-seronegative. Sequencing was performed on PBMCs. The chain employs TRBV5-4 and TRBJ2-7; possible D gene TRBD2, 6 bases. The CDR3 DNA follows: TGTGCCAGCAGCTTGGGGGGGGACTCCTACGAGCAGTACTTC. Protein sequence: CASSLGGDSYEQYF.